Ten or more counts support the clone carrying this TCR beta chain. Its cognate antigen is unknown. Source material was 2 million unsorted PBMCs, stored at -80 °C in RNAlater. The sample is drawn from a study of neurological immune-mediated disorders. The study's findings and limits: Any association between clinical or MRI features and the multiple sclerosis repertoire cluster was absent.

The authors made cDNA by 5'RACE with 10-nucleotide random UMIs. One entry per CDR3 protein, called by TCRdb with MiXCR from the 5' RACE reads. The sample lists more than 50,000 distinct CDR3 sequences, 3.9% occurring once. CDR3 length: 12 amino acids. In germline, CDR1 is MNHEY, CDR2 SVGEGT. V gave up 8 bases and J gave up 1 base; unmatched junction bases: 0. The chain links TRBV6-2 or TRBV6-3 to TRBJ2-5; 8 nucleotides match TRBD1. Sequencing input: PBMCs. The clonotype comes from a man younger than 45 with multiple sclerosis. CDR3 in DNA: TGTGCCAGCGACAGGGGCCAAGAGACCCAGTACTTC. Its translation: CASDRGQETQYF.